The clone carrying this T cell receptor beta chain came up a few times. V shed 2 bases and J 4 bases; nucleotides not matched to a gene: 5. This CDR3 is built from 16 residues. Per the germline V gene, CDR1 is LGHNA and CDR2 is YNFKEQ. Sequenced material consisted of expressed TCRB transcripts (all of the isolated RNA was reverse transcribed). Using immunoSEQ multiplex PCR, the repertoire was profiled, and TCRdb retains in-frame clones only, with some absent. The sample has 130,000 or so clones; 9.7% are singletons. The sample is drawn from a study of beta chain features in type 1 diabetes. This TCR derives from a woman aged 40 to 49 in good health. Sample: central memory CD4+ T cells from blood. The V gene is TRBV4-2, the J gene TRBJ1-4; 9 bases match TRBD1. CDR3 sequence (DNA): TGTGCCAGCAGCCAACCAGACAGGGGGTATAATGAAAAACTGTTTTTT. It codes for CASSQPDRGYNEKLFF.